This TCR beta chain was sequenced for a study of regulatory T cells in long-lasting Graves disease. Arm-PCR of CDR3 regions and iRepertoire HTBI primers were the basis on which TCR beta libraries were built. TCRdb re-called the multiplex PCR reads with MiXCR, one entry per CDR3 protein. This sample has roughly 500,000 distinct CDR3 sequences, with roughly 14% found just once. Study-wide points: Newly diagnosed patients shared 1,000 or so public clonotypes; persistent patients shared some 2,700.

From germline, CDR1 is SNHLY and CDR2 FYNNEI. V was pared by 10 bases and J by 8 bases, with 20 bases between. The CDR3 sequence is 14 residues long. As for time point: newly diagnosed GD, antithyroid drugs for less than 3 months. PBMCs were the source of the RNA used for TCR sequencing. The sample holds a few counts of this clonotype. Its antigen is as yet unknown. Another study also made use of these data, one on T cells in Graves' hyperthyroidism and ophthalmopathy. From that report: Within blood appeared most thyroid clonotypes that had expanded above 0.001.

This chain joins TRBV2 and TRBJ1-4; the D gene is possibly TRBD1 (6 bases). Sequences were derived from peripheral blood mononuclear cells (PBMCs), sampled at new diagnosis, from a patient treated with antithyroid drugs. This receptor was identified in a man aged 25-45 years with Graves disease. The CDR3 DNA reads as TGTGCCACCTCAGGATCCAGGGGAGAAGAAAAACTGTTTTTT. Encoded protein: CATSGSRGEEKLFF. The full variable domain, rest sourced from reference TRBV2 and TRBJ1-4, is EPEVTQTPSHQVTQMGQEVILRCVPISNHLYFYWYRQILGQKVEFLVSFYNNEISEKSEIFDDQFSVERPDGSNFTLKIRSTKLEDSAMYFCATSGSRGEEKLFFGSGTQLSVL.